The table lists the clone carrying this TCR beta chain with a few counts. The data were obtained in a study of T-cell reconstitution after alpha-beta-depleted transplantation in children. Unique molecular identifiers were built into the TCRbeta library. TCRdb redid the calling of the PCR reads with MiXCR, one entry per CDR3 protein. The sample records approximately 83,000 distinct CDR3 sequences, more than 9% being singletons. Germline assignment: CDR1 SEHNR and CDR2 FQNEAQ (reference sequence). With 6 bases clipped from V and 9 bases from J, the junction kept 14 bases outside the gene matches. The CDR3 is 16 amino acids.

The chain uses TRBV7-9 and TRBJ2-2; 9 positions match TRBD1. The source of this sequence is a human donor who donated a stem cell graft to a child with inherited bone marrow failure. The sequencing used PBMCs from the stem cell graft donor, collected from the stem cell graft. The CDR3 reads CASSRLGQGKGRELFF. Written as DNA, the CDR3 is TGTGCCAGCAGTCGCCTGGGACAGGGAAAAGGGCGGGAGCTGTTTTTT.